This TCR beta chain was identified in a study of neurological immune-mediated disorders. This clonotype was recorded a few times. The antigen is undetermined. Study-level results: The study found no CDR3 amino acid sequences shared by expanded clones across subjects, suggesting private repertoires in all groups. The level of TCR clonal expansion was highest in patients with HTLV-1-associated myelopathy and lowest in multiple sclerosis, where it fell below the level seen in healthy controls.

TCRdb recomputed calls from the 5' RACE reads with MiXCR, one row per CDR3 protein. The table has approximately 37,000 distinct CDR3 sequences, 14% seen once. The sample was PBMCs. The clonotype originates from a woman between 50 and 59 years old with HTLV-1-associated myelopathy (HAM/TSP).

The CDR3 DNA sequence: TGTGCCAGCAGCTTATCGGCTAGCGAGTGGGAGACCCAGTACTTC. Protein sequence: CASSLSASEWETQYF. V is TRBV7-2 and J is TRBJ2-5; D is possibly TRBD2 (6 bases). Germline V gene lookup returns CDR1 SGHTA and CDR2 FQGNSA. Trimming took 2 bases from V and 5 from J, leaving 15 bases between them. This CDR3 contains 15 residues.